The rows below give T cell receptor beta chains drawn from one sample of a study of blood T cell repertoires in COVID-19. Sequenced by immunoSEQ multiplex PCR; TCRdb stores in-frame clones only, minus some. Among about 240,000 clones listed, roughly four fifths were seen once. The sequencing sample was made of peripheral blood. The origin of the receptors is a woman aged 18-30 years with acute or convalescent COVID-19. Each CDR3 is given with its conserved first and last residue. The D gene is left open where the match is weak.

d_call,v_call,j_call,cdr3_aa,cdr3_nt
.,TRBV20-1,TRBJ2-7,CSAGGPQYF,TGCAGTGCTGGGGGCCCGCAGTACTTC
.,TRBV6-5,TRBJ1-2,CASQGTEYGYTF,TGTGCCAGCCAGGGCACAGAGTATGGCTACACCTTC
.,TRBV6-2/TRBV6-3,TRBJ2-1,CASSSSEGSSYNEQFF,TGTGCCAGCAGTTCAAGTGAAGGGAGCTCCTACAATGAGCAGTTCTTC
.,TRBV7-2,TRBJ2-2,CASSFGLAPGELFF,TGTGCCAGCAGCTTCGGTCTAGCTCCCGGGGAGCTGTTTTTT
.,TRBV7-3,TRBJ2-7,CASSPGGHSYEQYF,TGTGCCAGCAGCCCAGGGGGGCACTCCTACGAGCAGTACTTC
TRBD2,TRBV5-1,TRBJ2-1,CASSPTGLAGAIEQFF,TGCGCCAGCAGCCCGACGGGACTAGCGGGAGCGATTGAGCAGTTCTTC
TRBD1,TRBV18,TRBJ2-5,CASSPTGAETQYF,TGTGCCAGCTCACCGACAGGGGCAGAGACCCAGTACTTC
.,TRBV7-2,TRBJ1-6,CASSFDPHGPPLHF,TGTGCCAGCAGCTTCGACCCACATGGGCCACCCCTCCACTTT
TRBD2,TRBV4-3,TRBJ2-7,CASSQGLAIYEQYF,TGCGCCAGCAGCCAGGGACTAGCGATCTACGAGCAGTACTTC
.,TRBV5-1,TRBJ2-1,CASSLGQVVYNEQFF,TGCGCCAGCAGCTTGGGACAGGTTGTTTACAATGAGCAGTTCTTC
TRBD1,TRBV2,TRBJ1-4,CASNIQGGNEKLFF,TGTGCCAGCAATATACAGGGGGGGAATGAAAAACTGTTTTTT
.,TRBV28,TRBJ1-2,CASRPWVSRGDYGYTF,TGTGCCAGCCGGCCCTGGGTCAGCAGGGGAGATTATGGCTACACCTTC